This T cell receptor beta chain comes out of a study of blood T cell repertoires in COVID-19. Study as a whole: The samples span acute and convalescent COVID-19 from the United States, Italy and Spain. From T cells, B-cell-depleted T cells, or PBMCs came the material, which was cDNA or gDNA.

In the original analysis: The authors estimated nucleated cell counts from reference gene primer amplification. TCRdb's copy holds only in-frame clones and misses some; the assay was immunoSEQ multiplex PCR. That table gives V, J and clone size, and the DNA gave D and trimming. The repertoire holds some 170,000 clones, over 80% seen once, with 1.5% to 2% in the top ten. CDR1 and CDR2 from the germline V gene are MNHEY and SVGEGT. The V and J ends lost 0 bases and 2 bases, in that order; junction bases with no gene match: 12. CDR3 length: 18 amino acids. V gene TRBV6-2 or TRBV6-3 combines with J gene TRBJ1-1; TRBD1 agrees at 7 bases. The sequencing sample was made of peripheral blood. This sequence originates from a woman between 50 and 59 years old with acute or convalescent COVID-19. This CDR3 is CASSYSEEEDRPNTEAFF. CDR3 nucleotides: TGTGCCAGCAGTTACTCGGAGGAAGAGGACAGGCCTAACACTGAAGCTTTCTTT.